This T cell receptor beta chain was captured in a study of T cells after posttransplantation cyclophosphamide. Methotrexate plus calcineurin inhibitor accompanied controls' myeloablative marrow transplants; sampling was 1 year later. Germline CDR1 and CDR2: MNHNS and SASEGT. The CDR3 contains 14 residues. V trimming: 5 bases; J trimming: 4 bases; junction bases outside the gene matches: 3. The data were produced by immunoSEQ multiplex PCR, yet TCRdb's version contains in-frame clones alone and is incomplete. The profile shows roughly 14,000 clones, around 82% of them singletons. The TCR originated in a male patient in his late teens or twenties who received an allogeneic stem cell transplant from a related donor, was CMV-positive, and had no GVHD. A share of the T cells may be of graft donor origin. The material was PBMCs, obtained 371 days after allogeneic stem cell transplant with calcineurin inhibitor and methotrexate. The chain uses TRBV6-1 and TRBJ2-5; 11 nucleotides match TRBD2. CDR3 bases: TGTGCCAGCAGTTATCTAGCGGGGGGAGAGACCCAGTACTTC. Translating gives CASSYLAGGETQYF.